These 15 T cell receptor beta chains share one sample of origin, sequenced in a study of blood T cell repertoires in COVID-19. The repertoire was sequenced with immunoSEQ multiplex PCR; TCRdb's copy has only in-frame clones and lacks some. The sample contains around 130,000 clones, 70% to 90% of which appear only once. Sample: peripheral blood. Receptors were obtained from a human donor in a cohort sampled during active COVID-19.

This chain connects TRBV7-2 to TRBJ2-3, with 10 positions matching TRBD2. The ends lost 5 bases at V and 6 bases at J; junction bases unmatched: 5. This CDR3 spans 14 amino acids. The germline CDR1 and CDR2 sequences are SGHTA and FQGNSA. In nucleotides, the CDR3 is TGTGCCAGCAGCCGTAGCGGGGGGTGGGATACGCAGTATTTT. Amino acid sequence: CASSRSGGWDTQYF.

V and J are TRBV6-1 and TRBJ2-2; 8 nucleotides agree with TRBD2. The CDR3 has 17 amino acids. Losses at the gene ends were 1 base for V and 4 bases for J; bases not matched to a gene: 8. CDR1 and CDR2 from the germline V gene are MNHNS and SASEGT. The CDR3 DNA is TGTGCCAGCAGTGAAGGTGTGGCGGGGGGAGTCACCGGGGAGCTGTTTTTT. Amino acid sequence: CASSEGVAGGVTGELFF.

The CDR3 sequence is CASTLHYGNTEAFF. Written as DNA, the CDR3 is TGTGCCAGCACCCTCCACTACGGAAACACTGAAGCTTTCTTT. V is TRBV6-5 and J is TRBJ1-1, with D unresolved. The CDR3 sequence is 14 residues long. The V end lost 7 bases, the J end lost 2 bases, and 14 bases lay between the germline ends. The V gene's germline CDR1 is MNHEY and CDR2 SVGAGI.

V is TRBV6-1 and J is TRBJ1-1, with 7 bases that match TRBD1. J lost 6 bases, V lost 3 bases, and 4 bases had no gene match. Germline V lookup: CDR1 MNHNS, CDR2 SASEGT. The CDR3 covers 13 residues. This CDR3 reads CASSDRDSPEAFF. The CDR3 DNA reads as TGTGCCAGCAGTGACAGGGACAGCCCTGAAGCTTTCTTT.

The CDR3 coding sequence is TGCAGCGGGACAACAGGGGTGAACACTGAAGCTTTCTTT. Translated: CSGTTGVNTEAFF. The chain recombines TRBV29-1 with TRBJ1-1; 7 bases line up with TRBD1. Germline CDR1 reads SQVTM; CDR2 reads ANQGSEA. The junction had 5 bases not matched to a gene; V was cut back by 7 bases and J by 0 bases. This CDR3 contains 13 residues.

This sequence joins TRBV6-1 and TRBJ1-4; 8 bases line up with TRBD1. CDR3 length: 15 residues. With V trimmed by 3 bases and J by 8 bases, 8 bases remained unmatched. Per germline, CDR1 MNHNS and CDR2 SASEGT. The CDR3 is CASSDLTGAYEKLFF. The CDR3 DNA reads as TGTGCCAGCAGTGACCTGACAGGGGCTTACGAAAAACTGTTTTTT.

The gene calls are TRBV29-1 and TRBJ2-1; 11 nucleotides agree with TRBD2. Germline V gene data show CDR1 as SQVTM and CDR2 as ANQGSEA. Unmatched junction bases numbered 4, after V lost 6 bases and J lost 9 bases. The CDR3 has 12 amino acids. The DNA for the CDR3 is TGCAGCGTCAGACTAGCGGGGCCTGAGCAGTTCTTC. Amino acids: CSVRLAGPEQFF.

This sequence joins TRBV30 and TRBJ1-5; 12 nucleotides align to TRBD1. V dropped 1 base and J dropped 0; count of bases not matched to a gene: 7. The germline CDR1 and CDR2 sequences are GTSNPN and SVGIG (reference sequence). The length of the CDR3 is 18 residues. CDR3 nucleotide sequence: TGTGCCTGGAGTGCGCCGGGACAGGGGGCCTATAGCAATCAGCCCCAGCATTTT. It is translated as CAWSAPGQGAYSNQPQHF.

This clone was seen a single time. DNA of the CDR3: TGTGCAGTAACCGGGTCCTCGACGATGCCCCAGCATTTT. Translated, it gives CAVTGSSTMPQHF. V usage is TRBV28 and J usage is TRBJ1-5, with unresolved D. From germline, CDR1 is MDHEN and CDR2 SYDVKM. The length of the CDR3 is 13 residues.

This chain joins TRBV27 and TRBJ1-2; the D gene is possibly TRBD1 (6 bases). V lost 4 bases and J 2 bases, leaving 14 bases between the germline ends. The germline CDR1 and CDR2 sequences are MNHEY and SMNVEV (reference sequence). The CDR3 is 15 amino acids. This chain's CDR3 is CASSSPSTGNYGYTF. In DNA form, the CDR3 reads TGTGCCAGCAGTTCCCCCTCCACAGGGAACTATGGCTACACCTTC.

CDR3 sequence reads: CASSFSSQGTGELFF. The CDR3 bases are TGCGCCAGCAGCTTTTCTAGCCAAGGCACCGGGGAGCTGTTTTTT. The gene calls are TRBV5-1 and TRBJ2-2; possible D gene TRBD2, 5 bases. In germline, CDR1 is SGHRS, CDR2 YFSETQ. V was pared by 2 bases and J by 4 bases, with 12 bases between. CDR3 length: 15 residues.

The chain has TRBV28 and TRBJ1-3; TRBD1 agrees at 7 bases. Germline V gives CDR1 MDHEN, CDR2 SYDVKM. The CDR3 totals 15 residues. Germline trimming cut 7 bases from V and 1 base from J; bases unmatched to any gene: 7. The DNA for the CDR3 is TGTGCCAGCATCGCGGGACAGACTTCTGGAAACACCATATATTTT. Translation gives CASIAGQTSGNTIYF.

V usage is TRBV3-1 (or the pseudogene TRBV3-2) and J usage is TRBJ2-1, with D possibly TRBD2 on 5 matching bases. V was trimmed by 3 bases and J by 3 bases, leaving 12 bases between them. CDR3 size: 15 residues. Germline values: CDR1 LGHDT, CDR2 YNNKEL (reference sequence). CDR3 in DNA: TGTGCCAGCAGCCATACCACTAGGTTCTACAATGAGCAGTTCTTC. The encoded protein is CASSHTTRFYNEQFF.

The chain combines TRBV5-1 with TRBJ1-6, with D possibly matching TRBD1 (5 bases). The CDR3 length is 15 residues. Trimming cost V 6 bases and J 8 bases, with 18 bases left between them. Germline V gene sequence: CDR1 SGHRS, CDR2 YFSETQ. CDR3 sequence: CASTSEGRGYSPLHF. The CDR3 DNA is TGCGCCAGCACCTCGGAGGGTAGGGGTTATTCACCCCTCCACTTT.

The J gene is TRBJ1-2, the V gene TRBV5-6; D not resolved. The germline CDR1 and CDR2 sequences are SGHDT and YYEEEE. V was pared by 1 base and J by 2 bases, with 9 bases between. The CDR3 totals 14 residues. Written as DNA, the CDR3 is TGTGCCAGCAGCTTGTCGAACAGCAACTATGGCTACACCTTC. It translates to CASSLSNSNYGYTF.